A single T cell receptor (beta chain) is shown here with its context. PCR primers comprised 60 Vbeta and 13 Jbeta primers. The assay was immunoSEQ multiplex PCR, and TCRdb's table has in-frame clones only and misses some. Here the sample spans roughly 190,000 clones, more than 85% being singletons. These data originate in a study of cytomegalovirus exposure and HLA in healthy donors. Study as a whole: HLA-typed donors were the source of approximately 86 million unique TCRs held in an early data release.

Sequenced input: PBMCs. The sequence was obtained from a woman between 18 and 29 years old in good health and CMV-seronegative.

CDR3 residues: CASSLGGDWGYTF. The CDR3 DNA is TGTGCCAGCAGCTTAGGGGGCGACTGGGGCTACACCTTC. The chain links TRBV11-3 to TRBJ1-2; weak D call: TRBD1 (5 bases). Germline assignment: CDR1 SGHNT and CDR2 YENEEA. Trimming shortened V by 1 base and J by 8 bases, and 11 bases separated the two germline ends. The CDR3 totals 13 residues. Looking up the rest from reference TRBV11-3 and TRBJ1-2 gives the full variable domain: EAGVVQSPRYKIIEKKQPVAFWCNPISGHNTLYWYLQNLGQGPELLIRYENEEAVDDSQLPKDRFSAERLKGVDSTLKIQPAELGDSAVYLCASSLGGDWGYTFGSGTRLTVV.